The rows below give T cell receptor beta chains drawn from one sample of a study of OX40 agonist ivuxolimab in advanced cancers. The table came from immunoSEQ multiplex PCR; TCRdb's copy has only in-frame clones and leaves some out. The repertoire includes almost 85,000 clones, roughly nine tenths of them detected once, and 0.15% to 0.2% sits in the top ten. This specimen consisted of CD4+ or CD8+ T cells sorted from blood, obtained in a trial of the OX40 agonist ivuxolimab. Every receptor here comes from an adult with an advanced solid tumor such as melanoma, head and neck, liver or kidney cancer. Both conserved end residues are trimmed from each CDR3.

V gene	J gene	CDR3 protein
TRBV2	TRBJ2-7	ASRATGVGYEQY
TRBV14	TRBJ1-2	ASSQDWARGRGYT
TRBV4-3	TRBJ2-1	ASSQEPPSASYNEQF
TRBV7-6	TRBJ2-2	ASSLGQTLNTGELF
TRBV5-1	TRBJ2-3	ASSLGPGTSGSNTQY
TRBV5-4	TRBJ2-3	ASSYRLAGTDTQY
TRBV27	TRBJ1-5	ASSGGQSSNQPQH
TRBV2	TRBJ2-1	ASSPDRGPYNEQF
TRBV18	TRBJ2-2	ASSLQGIGTGELF
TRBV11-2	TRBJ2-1	ASSLTPGLAGLNEQF
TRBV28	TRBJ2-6	ASSSPPTPSGANVLT
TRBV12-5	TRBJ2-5	ASGLASLAGGVETQY
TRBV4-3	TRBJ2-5	ASSQEGAQETQY
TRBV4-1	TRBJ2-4	ASSQETRVAVAKNIQY
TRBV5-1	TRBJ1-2	ASSFSGTGTYGYT
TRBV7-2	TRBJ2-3	ASSLALAEDTDTQY
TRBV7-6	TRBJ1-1	ASSLRGTDGTEAF
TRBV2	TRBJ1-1	ASSSPGGRGTEAF
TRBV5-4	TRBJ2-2	ASSPPGGANTGELF
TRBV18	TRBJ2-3	ASSPGPVDTQY
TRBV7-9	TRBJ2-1	ASSLGIGGVSEQF
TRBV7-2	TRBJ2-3	ASSQILAGRDTQY
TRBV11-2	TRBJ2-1	ASSKLRGNHYNEQF
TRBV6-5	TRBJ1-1	ASRSWGVGTEAF
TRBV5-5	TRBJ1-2	ASSLEGQGFLSSYGYT
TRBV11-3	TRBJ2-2	ASSLTSITGELF
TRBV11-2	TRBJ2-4	ASSQGTGGASKNIQY
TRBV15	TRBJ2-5	ATSRDQAGGYETQY
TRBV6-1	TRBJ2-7	ASSARMSEQY
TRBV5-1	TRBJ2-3	ASSPQGSDTQY
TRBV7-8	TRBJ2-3	ASSLEAGRATDTQY
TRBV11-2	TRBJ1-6	ASKGDRGRYSPLH
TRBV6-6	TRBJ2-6	ASKPSGANVLT
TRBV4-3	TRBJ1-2	ASSQDSTGRGHT
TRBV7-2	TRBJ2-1	ASSYATGRGVNNEQF
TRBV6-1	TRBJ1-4	ASRSNRVANEKLF
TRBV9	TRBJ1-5	ASSVGGAHNQPQH
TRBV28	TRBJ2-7	ASPPAGGNYEQY
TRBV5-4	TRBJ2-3	ASSLGGTDTQY
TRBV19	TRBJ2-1	ASSSQREGRVEQF
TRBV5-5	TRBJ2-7	ASSLSSYEQY
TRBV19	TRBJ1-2	ASSIDYGLSGYT
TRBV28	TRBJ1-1	ATGRLMNTEAF
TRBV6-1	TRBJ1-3	ASSDEAGVRSGNTIY
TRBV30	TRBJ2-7	ACWTGAPYEQY
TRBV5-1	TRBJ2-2	ASRRSPELRGDTGELF
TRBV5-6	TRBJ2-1	ASSLGRLDSNEQF
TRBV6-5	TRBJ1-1	ASSRTAGAAF
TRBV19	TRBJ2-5	ASARQGTTQY
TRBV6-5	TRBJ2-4	ASSYRPSGSKNIQY